The rows below give T cell receptor beta chains drawn from one sample of a study of blood T cell repertoires in COVID-19. Clones were read by immunoSEQ multiplex PCR, and TCRdb kept only the in-frame ones, dropping some. The repertoire holds 450,000 to 500,000 clones, with 70% to 90% as singletons. The sequenced material came from peripheral blood. These receptors all stem from a human donor in a cohort sampled during active COVID-19. The CDR3 runs from the conserved cysteine through the conserved F or W. A D gene is named only where the DNA matches it firmly. The size of a clone is reported for some rows only, either as once, few or many, or as a class for expanded clones.

TRBV2,TRBD1,TRBJ1-5,-,13,TGTGCCAGCGGGGGACAGGGTGGTCAGCCCCAGCATTTT,CASGGQGGQPQHF
TRBV19,TRBD2,TRBJ2-1,-,20,TGTGCCGGGATTCTAGCGGGAGGGCTTCGGGGTAGGAGCTCCTACAATGAGCAGTTCTTC,CAGILAGGLRGRSSYNEQFF
TRBV3-1/TRBV3-2,-,TRBJ2-2,-,15,TGTGCCAGCAGCCAAGGAGGTCAGGGAACCGGGGAGCTGTTTTTT,CASSQGGQGTGELFF
TRBV5-6,TRBD2,TRBJ2-7,-,17,TGTGCCAGCAGCTTGGTGCTAGCGGGAGGGCCGTGGAACGAGCAGTACTTC,CASSLVLAGGPWNEQYF
TRBV10-1,TRBD1,TRBJ1-4,-,16,TGCGCCAGCAGTGAGTCGTCGGCAGGGGGTAATGAAAAACTGTTTTTT,CASSESSAGGNEKLFF
TRBV11-3,-,TRBJ2-1,once,15,TGTGCCAGCAGCCTTTCGGCGGGAACATACAATGAGCAGTTCTTC,CASSLSAGTYNEQFF
TRBV7-3,TRBD2,TRBJ2-1,-,14,TGTGCCAGCACCGGGACTAGCGGGATAGGTGAGCAGTTCTTC,CASTGTSGIGEQFF
TRBV29-1,TRBD1,TRBJ1-1,once,14,TGCAGCGCCGGCCCGGGACAGGCGAGGACTGAAGCTTTCTTT,CSAGPGQARTEAFF
TRBV5-4,TRBD1,TRBJ2-7,-,14,TGTGCCAGCAGCACGGGACAGGGACCCTACGAGCAGTACTTC,CASSTGQGPYEQYF
TRBV3-1/TRBV3-2,TRBD2,TRBJ2-7,-,14,TGTGCCAGCAGCCAAGATGCTGGGAGGGACGAGCAGTACTTC,CASSQDAGRDEQYF
TRBV19,TRBD1,TRBJ1-2,-,13,TGTGCCAGTAGCCCCGGGACAGGGATTGGCTACACCTTC,CASSPGTGIGYTF
TRBV7-8,-,TRBJ2-3,-,14,TGTGCCAGCGGAATATATGCTAGTACAGATACGCAGTATTTT,CASGIYASTDTQYF
TRBV10-3,-,TRBJ2-7,-,13,TGTGCCATCGAGGACGGGAGAGGTGCGGTGCAGTACTTC,CAIEDGRGAVQYF
TRBV6-5,TRBD2,TRBJ2-5,-,14,TGTGCCAGCAGTTCCAGCGGGGAGGGGAAGACCCAGTACTTC,CASSSSGEGKTQYF
TRBV6-6,-,TRBJ1-3,few,16,TGTGCCAGCAGCTTAGACGAGGCTAACTCTGGAAACACCATATATTTT,CASSLDEANSGNTIYF
TRBV3-1/TRBV3-2,TRBD1,TRBJ1-2,-,17,TGTGCCAGCAGCCATGAGTGGGACAGGGGGCGCAGTGATGGCTACACCTTC,CASSHEWDRGRSDGYTF
TRBV5-4,TRBD1,TRBJ2-7,-,17,TGTGCCAGCAGCTTGTTAACCGGGACAGGGAGCTCCTACGAGCAGTACTTC,CASSLLTGTGSSYEQYF
TRBV10-3,-,TRBJ2-5,-,13,TGTGCCATCAGTCGAGAAGTTGTGGAGACCCAGTACTTC,CAISREVVETQYF
TRBV5-5,-,TRBJ1-6,few,12,TGTGCCAGCAGCTTGGATACAGCCCGGGGGCACTTT,CASSLDTARGHF
TRBV11-2,-,TRBJ2-3,-,14,TGTGCCAGCAGCTTAGATCAGGGGCCAGATACGCAGTATTTT,CASSLDQGPDTQYF
TRBV30,-,TRBJ1-2,few,12,TGTGCCCGCCCCGGGCAGGAGGGTGGCTACACCTTC,CARPGQEGGYTF
TRBV6-2/TRBV6-3,-,TRBJ1-5,-,19,TGTGCCAGCAGTTACTCGAAGGTGAGAAGGGAGGGGAGCAATCAGCCCCAGCATTTT,CASSYSKVRREGSNQPQHF
TRBV2,TRBD2,TRBJ2-2,-,19,TGTGCCAGCAGGTTGAGGGGACTAGCGACCAACGCGAACACCGGGGAGCTGTTTTTT,CASRLRGLATNANTGELFF
TRBV6-5,-,TRBJ1-5,-,15,TGTGCCAGCAGTTACTCACAGAGCAGCAATCAGCCCCAGCATTTT,CASSYSQSSNQPQHF
TRBV7-2,-,TRBJ1-2,-,13,TGTGCCAGCAGCTTAGGACAGACGTATGGCTACACCTTC,CASSLGQTYGYTF
TRBV30,-,TRBJ1-1,-,19,TGTGCCTGGACTGGCCCCCTTAGAGGACTACTTTTTGGGAACACTGAAGCTTTCTTT,CAWTGPLRGLLFGNTEAFF
TRBV3-1/TRBV3-2,TRBD1,TRBJ1-1,-,12,TGTGCCAGCAGCCCGGGACAGGAAGGAGCTTTCTTT,CASSPGQEGAFF
TRBV7-8,-,TRBJ1-3,-,16,TGTGCCAGCAGCTTAGGGGGGGGCTTCAGCGGAAACACCATATATTTT,CASSLGGGFSGNTIYF
TRBV3-1/TRBV3-2,-,TRBJ1-1,-,14,TGTGCCAGCAGCCAAGATCCCTCAGGGATTGAAGCTTTCTTT,CASSQDPSGIEAFF
TRBV24-1,TRBD2,TRBJ2-7,few,19,TGTGCCACCAGTGAATCCGCCTGGCGTAGCGGGAGGGCTCCCTACGAGCAGTACTTC,CATSESAWRSGRAPYEQYF
TRBV5-1,-,TRBJ1-1,-,13,TGCGCCAGCAGCTTGGACGGGGGGACTGAAGCTTTCTTT,CASSLDGGTEAFF
TRBV4-3,-,TRBJ1-4,once,15,TGCGCCAGCAGCCAAGAAGAGGGTGTTAATGAAAAACTGTTTTTT,CASSQEEGVNEKLFF
TRBV6-5,TRBD1,TRBJ1-1,-,13,TGTGCCAGCAGTCCACAGGGGGCATCTGAAGCTTTCTTT,CASSPQGASEAFF
TRBV10-2,-,TRBJ1-1,-,15,TGCGCCAGCAGTGATCTAGGAGGGTTGAACACTGAAGCTTTCTTT,CASSDLGGLNTEAFF
TRBV30,-,TRBJ2-3,-,13,TGTGCCTGGACCGGCGGATTCACAGATACGCAGTATTTT,CAWTGGFTDTQYF
TRBV30,-,TRBJ1-4,-,15,TGTGCCTGGAGTGTAATACGAGGGAGGGGTGAAAAACTGTTTTTT,CAWSVIRGRGEKLFF
TRBV6-1,TRBD2,TRBJ2-7,-,21,TGTGCCAGCAGTGAACGACAGGGGGATACGGGGACTAGCGGGAGGTATAGGGAGCAGTACTTC,CASSERQGDTGTSGRYREQYF
TRBV18,TRBD1,TRBJ2-5,-,15,TGTGCCAGCTCACAAGGGACAGGGGTTTGGGAGACCCAGTACTTC,CASSQGTGVWETQYF
TRBV21-1,-,TRBJ2-4,-,19,TGTGCCAGCAGCGACGGGCGCCTAGCGGGAGATCTCGCCAAAAACATTCAGTACTTC,CASSDGRLAGDLAKNIQYF
TRBV4-3,-,TRBJ2-7,-,14,TGCGCCAGCAGCCTGGAGAGAGGGTCCGACGAGCAGTACTTC,CASSLERGSDEQYF
TRBV6-2/TRBV6-3,-,TRBJ1-2,-,11,TGTGCCAGCAGTCCCGACTATGGCTACACCTTC,CASSPDYGYTF
TRBV6-1,TRBD1,TRBJ1-1,-,13,TGTGCCAGCAGTGAGTACAGGGGGACTGAAGCTTTCTTT,CASSEYRGTEAFF
TRBV6-5,-,TRBJ1-1,-,14,TGTGCCAGCAGTTACTCACAGGGGAACACTGAAGCTTTCTTT,CASSYSQGNTEAFF
TRBV10-2,TRBD2,TRBJ2-1,-,15,TGCGCCAGCAGTGATGGCGGGAGGGCCCCCGCTGAGCAGTTCTTC,CASSDGGRAPAEQFF
TRBV5-4,-,TRBJ2-7,-,14,TGTGCCAGCAGCCCTGGTGGCAGGGAAGACGAGCAGTACTTC,CASSPGGREDEQYF
TRBV30,TRBD2,TRBJ2-1,few,15,TGTGCCGGAAGGGGACTAGCGGTATCCTACAATGAGCAGTTCTTC,CAGRGLAVSYNEQFF
TRBV15,TRBD1,TRBJ2-7,-,14,TGTGCCACCAGCAGAGATCAGGGGGCGTACGAGCAGTACTTC,CATSRDQGAYEQYF
TRBV30,-,TRBJ1-1,-,14,TGTGCCTGGAAAAAACTCCGGGACTCCCCGACCGCTTTCTTT,CAWKKLRDSPTAFF
TRBV5-4,TRBD1,TRBJ2-3,-,14,TGTGCCAGCAGCTTGAACAGGGGCGCAGATACGCAGTATTTT,CASSLNRGADTQYF
TRBV6-5,-,TRBJ2-7,few,11,TGTGCCAGCAGTCAGACTTACGAGCAGTACTTC,CASSQTYEQYF
TRBV29-1,-,TRBJ2-5,-,12,TGCAGCGTTGGAGGCCTTCAAGAGACCCAGTACTTC,CSVGGLQETQYF
TRBV5-1,-,TRBJ1-1,once,15,TGCGCCAGCAGTTATTGGCGGGGGGTGAACACTGAAGCTTTCTTT,CASSYWRGVNTEAFF
TRBV18,-,TRBJ1-6,-,13,TGTGCCAGCTCAGCGGACTTTAATTCACCCCTCCACTTT,CASSADFNSPLHF
TRBV30,TRBD1,TRBJ2-2,-,14,TGTGCCTGGGCCCGGGACAGGGTACCCGGGGAGCTGTTTTTT,CAWARDRVPGELFF
TRBV30,-,TRBJ2-1,-,14,TGTGCCTGGACCCCCGGGTTCCTCGACAATGAGCAGTTCTTC,CAWTPGFLDNEQFF